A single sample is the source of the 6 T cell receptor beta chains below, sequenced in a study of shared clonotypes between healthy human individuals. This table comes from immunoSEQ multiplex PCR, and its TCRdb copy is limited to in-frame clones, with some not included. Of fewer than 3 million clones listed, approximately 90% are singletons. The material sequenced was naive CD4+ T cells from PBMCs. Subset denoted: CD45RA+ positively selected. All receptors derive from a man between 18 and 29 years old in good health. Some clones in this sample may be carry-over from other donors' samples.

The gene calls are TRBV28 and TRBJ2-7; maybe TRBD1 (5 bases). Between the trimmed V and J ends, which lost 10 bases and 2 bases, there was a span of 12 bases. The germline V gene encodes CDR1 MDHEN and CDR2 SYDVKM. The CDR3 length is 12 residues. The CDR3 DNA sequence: TGTGCCACCAAAGGGGTAACCTACGAGCAGTACTTC. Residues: CATKGVTYEQYF.

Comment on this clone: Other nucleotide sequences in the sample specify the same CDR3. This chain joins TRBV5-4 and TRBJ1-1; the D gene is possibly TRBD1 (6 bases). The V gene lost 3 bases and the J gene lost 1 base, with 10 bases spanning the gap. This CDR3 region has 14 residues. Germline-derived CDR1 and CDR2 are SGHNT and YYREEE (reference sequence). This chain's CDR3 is CASSSRTANTEAFF. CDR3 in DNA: TGTGCCAGCAGCTCGCGGACAGCGAACACTGAAGCTTTCTTT.

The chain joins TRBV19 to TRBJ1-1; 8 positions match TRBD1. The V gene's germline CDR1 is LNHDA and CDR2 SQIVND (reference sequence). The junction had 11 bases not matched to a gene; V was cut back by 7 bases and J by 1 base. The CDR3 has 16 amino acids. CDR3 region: CASTRPWDRRNTEAFF. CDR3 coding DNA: TGTGCCAGTACCAGACCCTGGGACAGGAGGAACACTGAAGCTTTCTTT.

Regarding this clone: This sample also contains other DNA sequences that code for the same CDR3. CDR3 protein: CASSPRQTNSNQPQHF. The CDR3 nucleotides are TGTGCCAGCTCACCACGACAGACGAATAGCAATCAGCCCCAGCATTTT. This chain links TRBV18 with TRBJ1-5; TRBD1 might be the D (5 bases). Trimming left V 1 base short and J 0 bases short, with 10 bases between. The CDR3 covers 16 residues. The germline gives CDR1 KGHSH, CDR2 LQKENI. The variable domain in full, completed from reference TRBV18 and TRBJ1-5, reads NAGVMQNPRHLVRRRGQEARLRCSPMKGHSHVYWYRQLPEEGLKFMVYLQKENIIDESGMPKERFSAEFPKEGPSILRIQQVVRGDSAAYFCASSPRQTNSNQPQHFGDGTRLSIL.

The CDR3 DNA sequence: TGCGCCAGCAGCTTCGCCGGGGTTGGTCAGCCCCAGCATTTT. It is translated as CASSFAGVGQPQHF. The chain couples TRBV5-1 to TRBJ1-5; D not resolved. The germline V gene encodes CDR1 SGHRS and CDR2 YFSETQ. V was trimmed by 2 bases and J by 6 bases, leaving 12 bases between them. The CDR3 covers 14 residues. Supplemented by reference TRBV5-1 and TRBJ1-5, the full variable domain reads KAGVTQTPRYLIKTRGQQVTLSCSPISGHRSVSWYQQTPGQGLQFLFEYFSETQRNKGNFPGRFSGRQFSNSRSEMNVSTLELGDSALYLCASSFAGVGQPQHFGDGTRLSIL.

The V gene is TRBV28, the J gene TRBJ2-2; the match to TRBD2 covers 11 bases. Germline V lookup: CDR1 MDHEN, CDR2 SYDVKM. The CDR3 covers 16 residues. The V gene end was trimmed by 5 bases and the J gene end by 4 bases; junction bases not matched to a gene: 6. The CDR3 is CASSPGTSGTTGELFF. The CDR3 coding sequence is TGTGCCAGCAGTCCCGGGACTAGCGGAACCACCGGGGAGCTGTTTTTT.